These T cell receptor beta chains were read from a single sample in a study of T cell responses to AZD1222 COVID-19 vaccine. Sequencing was performed with immunoSEQ multiplex PCR; in TCRdb, only in-frame clones are kept and a portion is missing. The sample carries some 130,000 clones, 75% to 85% recorded once. Sequencing was performed on peripheral blood, taken 28 days after the second dose of the MenACWY control vaccine. Receptors originate from an adult who received the MenACWY meningococcal vaccine as a control. Each CDR3 is given with its conserved first and last residue. D genes are given only for firm matches. Some rows mark clone size as missing; the rest say once, few, many or name a class of expanded clone.

>TRBJ1-2|.|TRBV5-4|.|15
TGTGCCAGCAGCTTGGTCTCAGGCGGCGGCTATGGCTACACCTTC
CASSLVSGGGYGYTF
>TRBJ2-1|few|TRBV5-1|.|18
TGCGCCAGCAGCTTGGAGGGGGCGGCTAGCGGACGATACAATGAGCAGTTCTTC
CASSLEGAASGRYNEQFF
>TRBJ2-3|.|TRBV7-3|TRBD2|14
TGTGCCAGCAGCTCAGCGGGGAGCACAGATACGCAGTATTTT
CASSSAGSTDTQYF
>TRBJ2-5|many|TRBV11-2|.|13
TGTGCCAGCAGCTTATGGAGACAAGAGACCCAGTACTTC
CASSLWRQETQYF
>TRBJ1-5|.|TRBV19|.|13
TGTGCCAGCCGGGTGGGTAGCAATCAGCCCCAGCATTTT
CASRVGSNQPQHF
>TRBJ2-1|.|TRBV11-2|.|13
TGTGCCAGCAGCTTAGTCGGAAACAATGAGCAGTTCTTC
CASSLVGNNEQFF
>TRBJ2-7|once|TRBV10-3|.|14
TGTGCCATCAGTGAGCGGCAGGGAAGCGGCGAGCAGTACTTC
CAISERQGSGEQYF
>TRBJ2-1|.|TRBV14|.|12
TGTGCCAGCAGCCAAGATTCGTATGAGCAGTTCTTC
CASSQDSYEQFF
>TRBJ1-4|.|TRBV5-4|.|13
TGTGCCAGCAGCTTAGGGGGAAATGAAAAACTGTTTTTT
CASSLGGNEKLFF
>TRBJ2-5|.|TRBV7-3|.|13
TGTGCCAGCAGCCGGACTACCCAAGAGACCCAGTACTTC
CASSRTTQETQYF
>TRBJ1-4|once|TRBV9|.|14
TGTGCCAGCAGCTCACAGGGAGCCAATGAAAAACTGTTTTTT
CASSSQGANEKLFF
>TRBJ1-4|.|TRBV18|TRBD1|16
TGTGCCAGCTCACCAATAACAGGGGGCAGGAATGAAAAACTGTTTTTT
CASSPITGGRNEKLFF
>TRBJ2-1|.|TRBV20-1|.|11
TGCAGTGCACCCGAAGTAGGTGAGCAGTTCTTC
CSAPEVGEQFF
>TRBJ2-3|.|TRBV7-3|.|15
TGTGCCAGCAGCCCGGGACCTGGGTTCACAGATACGCAGTATTTT
CASSPGPGFTDTQYF
>TRBJ1-6|.|TRBV27|.|15
TGTGCCAGCAGTTTAATGGGGGTCGTCACGTCACCCCTCCACTTT
CASSLMGVVTSPLHF
>TRBJ1-2|.|TRBV10-3|.|14
TGTGCCATCAGCTTGGGCAGCCCTAACTATGGCTACACCTTC
CAISLGSPNYGYTF
>TRBJ1-5|.|TRBV12-3/TRBV12-4|.|13
TGTGCCAGCAATTCCAATACCAATCAGCCCCAGCATTTT
CASNSNTNQPQHF
>TRBJ1-5|.|TRBV7-2|.|15
TGTGCCAGCAGCTTACGAGGGGTTGGCAATCAGCCCCAGCATTTT
CASSLRGVGNQPQHF
>TRBJ2-7|once|TRBV5-1|TRBD2|17
TGCGCCAGCAGCTTCGTAACAGGGACTAGCGGGAGCTACGAGCAGTACTTC
CASSFVTGTSGSYEQYF
>TRBJ2-3|.|TRBV19|.|14
TGTGCCAGTAGTATTCGGCTTTCCACAGATACGCAGTATTTT
CASSIRLSTDTQYF
>TRBJ1-2|.|TRBV12-3/TRBV12-4|TRBD1|13
TGTGCCAGCAGTTACAGGGGTTCCTATGGCTACACCTTC
CASSYRGSYGYTF
>TRBJ1-2|.|TRBV6-5|TRBD1|15
TGTGCCAGCAGTTACTTTGCGACAGGGGGCGACGGCTACACCTTC
CASSYFATGGDGYTF
>TRBJ1-6|.|TRBV6-5|TRBD1|15
TGTGCCAGCAGTTTTTTGCAGGGGGCGGATTCACCCCTCCACTTT
CASSFLQGADSPLHF
>TRBJ1-2|.|TRBV6-6|TRBD1|16
TGTGCCAGCAGTGCACCGGGACAGGGATCACCGTATGGCTACACCTTC
CASSAPGQGSPYGYTF
>TRBJ1-5|.|TRBV7-9|.|15
TGTGCCAGCAGCTTAGGGGAGGTTAGCAATCAGCCCCAGCATTTT
CASSLGEVSNQPQHF
>TRBJ2-3|.|TRBV6-1|.|17
TGTGCCAGCAGTGAGATAAAAGTAGGGCTCGGCGCAGATACGCAGTATTTT
CASSEIKVGLGADTQYF
>TRBJ1-3|.|TRBV14|.|12
TGTGCCAGTGGGACGTCCGGAAACACCATATATTTT
CASGTSGNTIYF
>TRBJ1-1|.|TRBV11-3|.|13
TGTGCCAGCAGCTTAACGGTGAACACTGAAGCTTTCTTT
CASSLTVNTEAFF
>TRBJ2-7|.|TRBV19|.|16
TGTGCCAGTAGTATAGGAACTGGCCCAAGCTCCTACGAGCAGTACTTC
CASSIGTGPSSYEQYF
>TRBJ1-2|.|TRBV6-1|TRBD1|14
TGTGCCAGCAGTACGGGACAGGGGGCCTATGGCTACACCTTC
CASSTGQGAYGYTF
>TRBJ2-2|.|TRBV12-5|TRBD2|19
TGTGCTAGTGGTTTGGTACACGGGGGACTAGCGGGAGTGATCGGGGAGCTGTTTTTT
CASGLVHGGLAGVIGELFF
>TRBJ1-5|.|TRBV6-1|.|14
TGTGCCAGCAGTGAAGAGGTTAGCAATCAGCCCCAGCATTTT
CASSEEVSNQPQHF
>TRBJ2-6|once|TRBV5-1|TRBD1|18
TGCGCCAGCAGCAAAGACGACAGGGCGGTTACAGGGGCCAACGTCCTGACTTTC
CASSKDDRAVTGANVLTF
>TRBJ1-4|.|TRBV7-2|.|15
TGTGCCAGCAGCTCGGACAGCTCAACTAATGAAAAACTGTTTTTT
CASSSDSSTNEKLFF
>TRBJ1-1|.|TRBV7-6|.|13
TGTGCCAGCAGCTTAGGATACGGGACTGAAGCTTTCTTT
CASSLGYGTEAFF
>TRBJ2-2|once|TRBV6-5|.|13
TGTGCCAGCAGTTTACTGAACACCGGGGAGCTGTTTTTT
CASSLLNTGELFF
>TRBJ1-2|.|TRBV7-8|TRBD1|14
TGTGCCAGCAGCAAACGACAGGGGGCGAATGGCTACACCTTC
CASSKRQGANGYTF
>TRBJ1-3|.|TRBV11-3|.|15
TGTGCCAGCAGCTCCCTCGGCGGGGGGGCTGACACCATATATTTT
CASSSLGGGADTIYF
>TRBJ2-4|.|TRBV7-2|.|15
TGTGCCAGCAGCGAGGGGTTCTCGGTCGCGGGGATTCAGTACTTC
CASSEGFSVAGIQYF
>TRBJ1-6|.|TRBV5-1|.|15
TGCGCCAGCAGCGGGACAAGCTCCTATAATTCACCCCTCCACTTT
CASSGTSSYNSPLHF
>TRBJ1-1|.|TRBV7-8|.|19
TGTGCCAGCAGCTTAGAAGGAGGGGAGCTGGCGTTTTGGTACACTGAAGCTTTCTTT
CASSLEGGELAFWYTEAFF
>TRBJ2-1|.|TRBV11-2|TRBD2|15
TGTGCCAGCAGCCGCTGGCTAGCGGGGGTCAATGAGCAGTTCTTC
CASSRWLAGVNEQFF
>TRBJ1-1|.|TRBV7-2|.|15
TGTGCCAGCAGCTTAGTTGGAAAGCCGAACACTGAAGCTTTCTTT
CASSLVGKPNTEAFF
>TRBJ2-7|.|TRBV7-2|TRBD2|16
TGTGCCAGCAGCCCCCTTAGGTTAGCGGGGGCGGGTGAGCAGTACTTC
CASSPLRLAGAGEQYF
>TRBJ1-2|.|TRBV15|.|12
TGTGCCACCATGCAGCTAAACTATGGCTACACCTTC
CATMQLNYGYTF
>TRBJ1-5|once|TRBV13|TRBD1|15
TGTGCCAGCAGCTTAGGGACAGGGGGCAATCAGCCCCAGCATTTT
CASSLGTGGNQPQHF
>TRBJ2-7|.|TRBV7-3|TRBD2|12
TGTGCCAGCAGCCTAGGGGAGGGCGAGCAGTACTTC
CASSLGEGEQYF
>TRBJ2-5|.|TRBV11-2|TRBD2|14
TGTGCCAGCAGCTTAATCGGGGGGACGGAGACCCAGTACTTC
CASSLIGGTETQYF
>TRBJ1-2|.|TRBV5-6|.|14
TGTGCCAGCAGCACATCCGACAGGTACTATGGCTACACCTTC
CASSTSDRYYGYTF
>TRBJ1-1|.|TRBV29-1|TRBD1|14
TGCAGCGTGGAAGCTGACAGGGATGGAACTGAAGCTTTCTTT
CSVEADRDGTEAFF
>TRBJ2-3|.|TRBV29-1|.|16
TGCAGCGTTCCCCTCGCGGGACCGAGGGGTACAGATACGCAGTATTTT
CSVPLAGPRGTDTQYF
>TRBJ1-4|.|TRBV27|TRBD1|17
TGTGCCAGCAGTCCCAGGCCTGGGACAGGGTTTAATGAAAAACTGTTTTTT
CASSPRPGTGFNEKLFF
>TRBJ1-4|.|TRBV7-9|.|12
TGTGCCAGCAGCTTAACCTATGAAAAACTGTTTTTT
CASSLTYEKLFF
>TRBJ2-2|.|TRBV12-5|.|17
TGTGCTAGTGGTTTCACCAGTGGGACTGGATACACCGGGGAGCTGTTTTTT
CASGFTSGTGYTGELFF
>TRBJ2-3|.|TRBV4-1|TRBD2|18
TGCGCCAGCAGTCCTACTAGCGGGGGGGCCCGGGTGGCAGATACGCAGTATTTT
CASSPTSGGARVADTQYF
>TRBJ2-2|.|TRBV2|TRBD2|14
TGTGCCAGCCGGACTAGCGGGGGCACCGGGGAGCTGTTTTTT
CASRTSGGTGELFF